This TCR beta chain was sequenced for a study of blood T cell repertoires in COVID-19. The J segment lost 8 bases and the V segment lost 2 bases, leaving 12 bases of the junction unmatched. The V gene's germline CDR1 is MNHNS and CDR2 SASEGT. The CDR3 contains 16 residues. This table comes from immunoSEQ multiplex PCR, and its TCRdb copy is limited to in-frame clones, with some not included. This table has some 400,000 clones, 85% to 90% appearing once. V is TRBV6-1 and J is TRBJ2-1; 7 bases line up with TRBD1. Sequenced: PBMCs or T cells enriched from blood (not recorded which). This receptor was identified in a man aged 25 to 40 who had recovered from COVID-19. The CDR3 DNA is TGTGCCAGCAGTGAAAGCTCGGACAGGTATGTCTATGAGCAGTTCTTC. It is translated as CASSESSDRYVYEQFF.